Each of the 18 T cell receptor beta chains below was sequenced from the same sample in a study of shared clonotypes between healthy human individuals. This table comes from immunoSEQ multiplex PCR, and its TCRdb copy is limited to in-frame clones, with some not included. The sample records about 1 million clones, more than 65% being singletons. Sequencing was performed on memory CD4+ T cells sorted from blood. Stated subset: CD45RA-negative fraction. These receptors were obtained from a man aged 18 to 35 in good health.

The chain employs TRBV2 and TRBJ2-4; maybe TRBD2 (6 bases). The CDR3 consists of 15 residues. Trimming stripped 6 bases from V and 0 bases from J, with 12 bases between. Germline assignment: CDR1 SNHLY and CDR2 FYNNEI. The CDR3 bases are TGTGCCAGCAGCCGAGAGGGACTAGCCAAAAACATTCAGTACTTC. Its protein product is CASSREGLAKNIQYF.

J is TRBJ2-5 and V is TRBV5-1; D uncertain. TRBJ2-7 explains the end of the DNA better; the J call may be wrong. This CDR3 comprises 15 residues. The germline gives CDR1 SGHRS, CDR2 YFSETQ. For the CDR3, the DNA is TGCGCCAGCAGCTTGTTGCAGGCGACCGCCTACGAGCAGTACTTC. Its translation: CASSLLQATAYEQYF.

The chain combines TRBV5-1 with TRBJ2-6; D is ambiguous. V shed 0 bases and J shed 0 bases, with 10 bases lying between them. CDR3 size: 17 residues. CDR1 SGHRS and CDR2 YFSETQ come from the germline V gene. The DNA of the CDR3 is TGCGCCAGCAGCTTGGGACAAGCCTCCTCTGGGGCCAACGTCCTGACTTTC. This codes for CASSLGQASSGANVLTF.

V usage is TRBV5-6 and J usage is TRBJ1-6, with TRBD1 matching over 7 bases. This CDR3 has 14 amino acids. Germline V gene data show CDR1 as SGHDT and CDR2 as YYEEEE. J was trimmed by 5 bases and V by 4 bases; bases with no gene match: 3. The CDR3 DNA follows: TGTGCCAGCAGCCTGACAGGGAATAATTCACCCCTCCACTTT. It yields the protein CASSLTGNNSPLHF.

CDR3 coding DNA: TGTGCCTGGAGTGTACTCAGGGGATCGACAGGACGTAACACTGAAGCTTTCTTT. This translates into CAWSVLRGSTGRNTEAFF. The chain is built from TRBV30 and TRBJ1-1; maybe TRBD1 (6 bases). Germline V lookup: CDR1 GTSNPN, CDR2 SVGIG (reference sequence). The CDR3 has 18 residues. Trimming removed 0 bases at V and 2 bases at J, with 22 bases between.

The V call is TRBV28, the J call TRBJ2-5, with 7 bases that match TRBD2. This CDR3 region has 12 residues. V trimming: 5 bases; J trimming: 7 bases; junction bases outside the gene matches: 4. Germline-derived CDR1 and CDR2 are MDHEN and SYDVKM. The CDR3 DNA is TGTGCCAGCAGTGGGGGGGACGGGACCCAGTACTTC. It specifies CASSGGDGTQYF.

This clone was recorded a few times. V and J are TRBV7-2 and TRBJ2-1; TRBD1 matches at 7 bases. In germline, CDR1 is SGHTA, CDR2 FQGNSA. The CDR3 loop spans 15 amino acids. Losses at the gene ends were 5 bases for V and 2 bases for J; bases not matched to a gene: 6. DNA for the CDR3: TGTGCCAGCAGCCAGGGTGACAGGGCCTACAATGAGCAGTTCTTC. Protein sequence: CASSQGDRAYNEQFF.

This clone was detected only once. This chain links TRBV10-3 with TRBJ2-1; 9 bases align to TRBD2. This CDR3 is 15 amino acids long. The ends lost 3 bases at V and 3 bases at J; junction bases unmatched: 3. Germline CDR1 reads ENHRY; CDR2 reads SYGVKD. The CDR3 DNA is TGTGCCATCAGTGACTTTAGCGGGAGCTACAATGAGCAGTTCTTC. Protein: CAISDFSGSYNEQFF.

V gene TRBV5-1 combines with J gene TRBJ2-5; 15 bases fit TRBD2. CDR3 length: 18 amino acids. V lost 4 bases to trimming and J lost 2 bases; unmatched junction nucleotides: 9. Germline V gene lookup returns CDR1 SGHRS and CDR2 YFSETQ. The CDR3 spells CASSLGLAGGRVQETQYF. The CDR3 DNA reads TGCGCCAGCAGCCTCGGACTAGCGGGGGGGCGCGTGCAAGAGACCCAGTACTTC.

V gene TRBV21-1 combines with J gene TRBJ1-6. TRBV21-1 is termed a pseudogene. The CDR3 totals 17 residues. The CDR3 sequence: CASSKCIPGRGGSPLHF. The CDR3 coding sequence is TGTGCCAGCAGCAAATGCATCCCGGGACGAGGCGGTTCACCCCTCCACTTT.

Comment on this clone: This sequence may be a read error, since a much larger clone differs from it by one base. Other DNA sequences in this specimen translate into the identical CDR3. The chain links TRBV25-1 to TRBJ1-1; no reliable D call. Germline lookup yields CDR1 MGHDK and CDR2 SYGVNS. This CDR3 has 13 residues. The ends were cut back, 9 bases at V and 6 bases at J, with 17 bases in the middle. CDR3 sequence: CASKGIKSAEAFF. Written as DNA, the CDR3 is TGTGCCAGTAAGGGCATAAAGAGCGCTGAAGCTTTCTTT.

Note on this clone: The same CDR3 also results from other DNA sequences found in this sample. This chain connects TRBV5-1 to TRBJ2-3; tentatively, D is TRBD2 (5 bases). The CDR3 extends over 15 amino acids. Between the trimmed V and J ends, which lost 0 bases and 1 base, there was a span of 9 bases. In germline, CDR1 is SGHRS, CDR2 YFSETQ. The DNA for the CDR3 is TGCGCCAGCAGCTTGGGAGGTAGCGGCACAGATACGCAGTATTTT. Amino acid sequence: CASSLGGSGTDTQYF.

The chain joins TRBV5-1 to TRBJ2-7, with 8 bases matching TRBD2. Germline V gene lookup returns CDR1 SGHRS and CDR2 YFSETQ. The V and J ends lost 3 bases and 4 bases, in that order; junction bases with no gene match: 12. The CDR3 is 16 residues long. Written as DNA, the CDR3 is TGCGCCAGCAGCTCGGAGGGACTAGGTAGGGGATACGAGCAGTACTTC. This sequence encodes CASSSEGLGRGYEQYF.

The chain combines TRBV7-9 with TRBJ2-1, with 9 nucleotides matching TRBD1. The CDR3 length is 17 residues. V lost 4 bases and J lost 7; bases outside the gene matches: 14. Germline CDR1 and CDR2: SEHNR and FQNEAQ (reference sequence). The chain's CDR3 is CASSSETGTGIRNEQFF. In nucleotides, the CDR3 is TGTGCCAGCAGCTCGGAGACCGGGACAGGGATCCGGAATGAGCAGTTCTTC.

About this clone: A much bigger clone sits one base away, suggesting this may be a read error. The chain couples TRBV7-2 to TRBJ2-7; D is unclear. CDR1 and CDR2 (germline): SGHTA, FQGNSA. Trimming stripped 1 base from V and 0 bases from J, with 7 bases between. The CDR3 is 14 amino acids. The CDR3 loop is CASSLGQSSYEQYF. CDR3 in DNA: TGTGCCAGCAGCTTAGGGCAGAGCTCCTACGAGCAGTACTTC.

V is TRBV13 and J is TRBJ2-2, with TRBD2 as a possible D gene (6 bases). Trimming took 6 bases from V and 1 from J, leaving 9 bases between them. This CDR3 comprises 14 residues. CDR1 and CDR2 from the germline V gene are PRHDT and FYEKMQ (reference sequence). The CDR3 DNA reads TGTGCCAGCAGTTGGCGGGAGAACACCGGGGAGCTGTTTTTT. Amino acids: CASSWRENTGELFF.

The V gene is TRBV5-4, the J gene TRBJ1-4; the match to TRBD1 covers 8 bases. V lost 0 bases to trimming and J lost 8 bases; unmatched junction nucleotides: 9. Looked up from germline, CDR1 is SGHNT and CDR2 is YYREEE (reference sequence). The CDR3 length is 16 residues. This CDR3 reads CASSLGMDRDQEKLFF. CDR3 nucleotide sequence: TGTGCCAGCAGCTTGGGGATGGACAGGGATCAGGAAAAACTGTTTTTT.

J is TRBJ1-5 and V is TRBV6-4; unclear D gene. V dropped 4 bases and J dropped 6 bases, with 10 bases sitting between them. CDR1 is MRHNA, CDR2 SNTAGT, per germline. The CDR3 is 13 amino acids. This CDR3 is CASSGEAGQPQHF. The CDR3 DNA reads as TGTGCCAGCAGTGGGGAGGCTGGTCAGCCCCAGCATTTT.